These 13 T cell receptor beta chains were all obtained from the same sample, sequenced in a study of CD8 T cells in Susac syndrome. The RNA, about 0.45 to 1 ug, was put through reverse transcription using random hexamers. TCRdb redid the calling of the immunoSEQ multiplex PCR reads with MiXCR, one entry per CDR3 protein. Of some 170,000 distinct CDR3 sequences listed, around 94% are singletons. The specimen was CD4+ T cells from PBMCs. The origin of the receptors is a human donor with multiple sclerosis.

V and J are TRBV25-1 and TRBJ2-7; D is perhaps TRBD2 (6 bases). Trimming stripped 4 bases from V and 2 bases from J, with 18 bases between. The CDR3 spans 16 residues. Germline loops: CDR1 MGHDK, CDR2 SYGVNS. The CDR3 DNA reads as TGTGCCAGCAGTGGGGCTTGGGGGGAGTGGGCCTACGAGCAGTACTTC. The encoded protein is CASSGAWGEWAYEQYF.

The gene calls are TRBV20-1 and TRBJ1-1; D perhaps matches TRBD1 (6 bases). CDR1 is DFQATT, CDR2 SNEGSKA, per germline (reference sequence). The CDR3 totals 13 residues. V lost 0 bases, J lost 5 bases, and 10 bases lay in between. The CDR3 spells CSARDPRGTEAFF. Here the CDR3 DNA reads TGCAGTGCTAGAGATCCGAGGGGGACTGAAGCTTTCTTT.

This clonotype was observed a single time. The J gene is TRBJ1-2, the V gene TRBV30, with D unresolved. The CDR3 consists of 11 residues. The ends were cut back, 7 bases at V and 4 bases at J, with 10 bases in the middle. CDR1 GTSNPN and CDR2 SVGIG come from the germline V gene (reference sequence). The DNA of the CDR3 is TGTGCCTTTGACGCCATCTATGGCTACACCTTC. Translated, it gives CAFDAIYGYTF.

The chain recombines TRBV7-2 with TRBJ2-1; TRBD1 might be the D (6 bases). The length of the CDR3 is 14 residues. The germline V gene has CDR1 SGHTA and CDR2 FQGNSA. The germline V and J ends were trimmed by 0 bases and 5 bases, with 8 bases remaining between them. In DNA form, the CDR3 reads TGTGCCAGCAGCTTAGCTGCAGGGGACAATGAGCAGTTCTTC. Protein: CASSLAAGDNEQFF.

The chain links TRBV7-2 to TRBJ1-1; 7 positions agree with TRBD1. In germline, CDR1 is SGHTA, CDR2 FQGNSA. V was clipped by 4 bases and J by 0 bases; unmatched bases: 5. The CDR3 is 15 residues long. CDR3 sequence reads: CASSSYRGMNTEAFF. Written as DNA, the CDR3 is TGTGCCAGCAGCTCCTACAGGGGTATGAACACTGAAGCTTTCTTT.

This chain uses TRBV6-6 with TRBJ2-5; 8 nucleotides align to TRBD2. J was trimmed by 11 bases and V by 2 bases; bases with no gene match: 13. Germline values: CDR1 MNHNY, CDR2 SVGAGI (reference sequence). CDR3 size: 15 residues. The CDR3 loop reads CASSYPLGLGFGQYF. The CDR3 DNA reads as TGTGCCAGCAGTTACCCTTTGGGACTAGGGTTCGGTCAGTACTTC.

As DNA, the CDR3 is TGCAGTGCTAGAGGGGAGTACGAGCAGTACTTC. This translates into CSARGEYEQYF. This chain links TRBV20-1 with TRBJ2-7; D might be TRBD2 (5 bases). This CDR3 contains 11 residues. Germline CDR1 and CDR2: DFQATT and SNEGSKA (reference sequence). The ends were cut back, 1 base at V and 4 bases at J, with 5 bases in the middle.

This chain links TRBV28 with TRBJ1-2; TRBD1 agrees at 10 bases. V shed 2 bases and J 4 bases; nucleotides not matched to a gene: 10. The CDR3 contains 17 residues. Germline V CDR1 and CDR2: MDHEN, SYDVKM. The CDR3 sequence is CASSLSLDRGQGYGYTF. Here the CDR3 DNA reads TGTGCCAGCAGTTTAAGCTTAGACAGGGGGCAAGGCTATGGCTACACCTTC.

CDR3 protein: CASSPPGLDTGELFF. CDR3 in DNA: TGTGCCAGCAGCCCTCCGGGACTAGACACCGGGGAGCTGTTTTTT. The rearrangement uses TRBV7-9 and TRBJ2-2; TRBD2 matches 8 bases. J was trimmed by 3 bases and V by 5 bases; bases with no gene match: 5. The germline V gene has CDR1 SEHNR and CDR2 FQNEAQ (reference sequence). The CDR3 length is 15 residues.

The rearrangement uses TRBV23-1 and TRBJ2-2; tentative D call: TRBD1 (5 bases). TRBV23-1 has ORF status, its function being uncertain. The V end lost 4 bases, the J end lost 0 bases, and 12 bases lay between the germline ends. CDR3 length equals 16 residues. The chain's CDR3 is CASSRKRGTNTGELFF. The CDR3 DNA is TGCGCCAGCAGTCGTAAAAGGGGTACGAACACCGGGGAGCTGTTTTTT.

This sequence joins TRBV9 and TRBJ2-4, with TRBD1 identical over 7 bases. The junction had 7 bases not matched to a gene; V was cut back by 2 bases and J by 8 bases. This CDR3 has 14 residues. The V gene's germline CDR1 is SGDLS and CDR2 YYNGEE. Here the CDR3 DNA reads TGTGCCAGCAGCGTCAGAGGGGGCGCAGACATTCAGTACTTC. This translates into CASSVRGGADIQYF. Full variable domain (rest looked up from reference TRBV9 and TRBJ2-4): DSGVTQTPKHLITATGQRVTLRCSPRSGDLSVYWYQQSLDQGLQFLIQYYNGEERAKGNILERFSAQQFPDLHSELNLSSLELGDSALYFCASSVRGGADIQYFGAGTRLSVL.

The chain has TRBV24-1 and TRBJ2-2, with D hard to call. V lost 2 bases to trimming and J lost 8 bases, with 8 bases between them. Germline V gives CDR1 KGHDR, CDR2 SFDVKD. The CDR3 length is 13 residues. DNA of the CDR3: TGTGCCACCAGTGATTCCTATTCAGGGGAGCTGTTTTTT. This gives the protein CATSDSYSGELFF.

The chain carries TRBV27 and TRBJ2-1, with D hard to call. The CDR3 totals 16 residues. Trimming stripped 4 bases from V and 0 bases from J, with 13 bases between. The germline gives CDR1 MNHEY, CDR2 SMNVEV (reference sequence). The CDR3 here is CASSSVVSSSYNEQFF. CDR3 DNA: TGTGCCAGCAGTTCAGTAGTTTCGAGCTCCTACAATGAGCAGTTCTTC.